This TCR beta chain was identified during a study of OX40 agonist ivuxolimab in advanced cancers. For the study at large: Aged roughly 23 to 80 with a mean of 60 years, they were around 83% male.

Autoimmune disease history or systemic immunosuppression led to patients being barred. This clone was seen only once. CDR1 MNHEY and CDR2 SVGAGI come from the germline V gene. The CDR3 consists of 15 residues. Germline trimming cut 6 bases from V and 5 bases from J; bases unmatched to any gene: 11. Sequencing was performed with immunoSEQ multiplex PCR; in TCRdb, only in-frame clones are kept and a portion is missing. Of 100,000 or so clones detected, 85% to 90% appear once; the ten largest clones hold around 2%. The chain has TRBV6-5 and TRBJ2-7; 9 nucleotides match TRBD1. This receptor was taken from an adult with an advanced solid tumor such as melanoma, head and neck, liver or kidney cancer. The sequenced sample was CD4+ or CD8+ T cells sorted from blood, obtained in a trial of the OX40 agonist ivuxolimab. CDR3 bases: TGTGCCAGCAGACCACCGGGACAGGGAACCCACGAGCAGTACTTC. Translating it yields CASRPPGQGTHEQYF.